The present entry profiles one T cell receptor beta chain with its context. This sample was taken from a study of blood T cell repertoires in COVID-19. Sequencing was performed with immunoSEQ multiplex PCR; in TCRdb, only in-frame clones are kept and a portion is missing. The sample lists roughly 300,000 clones; around 86% were seen once. Before being deemed recovered, Cohort 3 donors had two negative PCRs, clearance, or symptom resolution. Germline CDR1 is ENHRY and CDR2 is SYGVKD. The CDR3 totals 15 residues. The V and J ends lost 5 bases and 8 bases respectively, with 19 bases between them. The chain joins TRBV10-3 to TRBJ2-1; maybe TRBD2 (5 bases). The clonotype originates from a woman aged 18-35 years who had recovered from COVID-19. Sequencing input: PBMCs or T cells enriched from blood (not recorded which). The CDR3 spells CAISQSGVNTDEQFF. CDR3 bases: TGTGCCATCAGTCAAAGCGGAGTAAATACAGATGAGCAGTTCTTC.